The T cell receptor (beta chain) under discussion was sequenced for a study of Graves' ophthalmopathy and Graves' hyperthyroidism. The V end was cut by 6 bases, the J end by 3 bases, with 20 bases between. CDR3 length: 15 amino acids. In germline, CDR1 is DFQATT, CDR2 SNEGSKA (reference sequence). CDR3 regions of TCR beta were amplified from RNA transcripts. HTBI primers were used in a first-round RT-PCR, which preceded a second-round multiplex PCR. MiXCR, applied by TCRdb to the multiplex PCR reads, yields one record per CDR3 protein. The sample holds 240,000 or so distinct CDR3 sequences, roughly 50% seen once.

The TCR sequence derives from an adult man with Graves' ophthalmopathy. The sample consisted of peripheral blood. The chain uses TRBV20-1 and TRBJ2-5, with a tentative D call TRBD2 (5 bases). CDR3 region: CSASSVDLREETQYF. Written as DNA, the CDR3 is TGCAGTGCCAGCAGCGTAGATTTGCGGGAAGAGACCCAGTACTTC.